Listed below are T cell receptor beta chains from one sample, sequenced in a study of graft-versus-host responses after intestinal transplantation. For these receptors, no antigen is known. Repertoires were generated with immunoSEQ multiplex PCR, while TCRdb's copy carries only in-frame clones and drops some. The sample has more than 95,000 clones, 90% seen once. The sample here was unstimulated CD4+ T cells sorted from spleen or lymph node cells, taken before intestinal transplant. All receptors derive from a human donor who received an intestinal transplant. CDR3s include the opening cysteine and the closing phenylalanine or tryptophan. The order of the fields is J gene, V gene, CDR3 protein.

j_call: TRBJ1-2; v_call: TRBV9; cdr3_aa: CASSVGAGWDGYTF
j_call: TRBJ1-6; v_call: TRBV2; cdr3_aa: CASSDQVGSPLHF
j_call: TRBJ2-5; v_call: TRBV7-8; cdr3_aa: CASSSGQGWETQYF
j_call: TRBJ1-1; v_call: TRBV6-5; cdr3_aa: CASRPGLYTEAFF
j_call: TRBJ2-7; v_call: TRBV5-1; cdr3_aa: CASSLDFYPYEQYF
j_call: TRBJ2-3; v_call: TRBV5-1; cdr3_aa: CASSLGLTSLHTQYF
j_call: TRBJ1-3; v_call: TRBV19; cdr3_aa: CASSMRVSSGNTIYF
j_call: TRBJ2-6; v_call: TRBV7-2; cdr3_aa: CASRWTGAGANVLTF
j_call: TRBJ1-2; v_call: TRBV27; cdr3_aa: CASSLYYGANYGYTF
j_call: TRBJ2-3; v_call: TRBV7-9; cdr3_aa: CASSSTISGRTAGTQYF
j_call: TRBJ1-1; v_call: TRBV7-2; cdr3_aa: CASSLRQGVNTEAFF
j_call: TRBJ2-3; v_call: TRBV9; cdr3_aa: CASRHSGSDTQYF
j_call: TRBJ1-5; v_call: TRBV2; cdr3_aa: CASRRQGGTYSNQPQHF
j_call: TRBJ2-7; v_call: TRBV27; cdr3_aa: CASSYRDRGYEQYF
j_call: TRBJ2-1; v_call: TRBV29-1; cdr3_aa: CSVDRGGDEQFF
j_call: TRBJ1-2; v_call: TRBV5-1; cdr3_aa: CASSLASEYGYTF
j_call: TRBJ2-7; v_call: TRBV18; cdr3_aa: CASSPPGQGVAYEQYF
j_call: TRBJ2-7; v_call: TRBV6-5; cdr3_aa: CASSYSKGQGPYEQYF
j_call: TRBJ1-6; v_call: TRBV7-9; cdr3_aa: CASSSRPSGNSPLHF
j_call: TRBJ1-5; v_call: TRBV7-2; cdr3_aa: CASSLAPGVNQPQHF
j_call: TRBJ2-7; v_call: TRBV13; cdr3_aa: CASSLPGSLSYEQYF
j_call: TRBJ1-1; v_call: TRBV19; cdr3_aa: CASRRTGTLVRTEAFF
j_call: TRBJ2-3; v_call: TRBV4-3; cdr3_aa: CASSQDIGLAGDTQYF
j_call: TRBJ2-7; v_call: TRBV6-5; cdr3_aa: CASSGKEFGEQYF
j_call: TRBJ2-2; v_call: TRBV7-2; cdr3_aa: CASSLVGLGAGELFF
j_call: TRBJ1-1; v_call: TRBV5-1; cdr3_aa: CASSDRGASTEAFF
j_call: TRBJ2-4; v_call: TRBV5-1; cdr3_aa: CASRAVLGAKNIQYF
j_call: TRBJ2-7; v_call: TRBV7-2; cdr3_aa: CASSHQTGADEQYF
j_call: TRBJ2-7; v_call: TRBV2; cdr3_aa: CASSDPGGQGIYEQYF
j_call: TRBJ2-2; v_call: TRBV5-4; cdr3_aa: CASSLGTGGKTGELFF
j_call: TRBJ2-6; v_call: TRBV28; cdr3_aa: CASTKRGGSSGANVLTF
j_call: TRBJ1-3; v_call: TRBV19; cdr3_aa: CASSTLSGNTIYF
j_call: TRBJ2-7; v_call: TRBV29-1; cdr3_aa: CSGTDMYEQYF
j_call: TRBJ2-7; v_call: TRBV25-1; cdr3_aa: CASSGAVSYEQYF
j_call: TRBJ1-1; v_call: TRBV5-1; cdr3_aa: CASSLGRGMNTEAFF